The 7 T cell receptor beta chains below all came from one sample that was sequenced in a study of T cell repertoires in aging, cancer and after chemotherapy. The template was genomic DNA from peripheral blood, not RNA. TRB rearrangements spanning V, D and J were amplified using mixed TRB-A/B primers. Each CDR3 protein is one row after TCRdb ran MiXCR on the multiplex PCR reads. The table records several hundred distinct CDR3 sequences, under 85% of them present only once. Sample: blood. These receptors were collected from a human donor with a solid tumor.

The sample holds a few counts of this clonotype. CDR3 DNA: TGCAGCGTCCCCTATGCCGCTTCTGAAGCTTTCTTT. This translates into CSVPYAASEAFF. The chain has TRBV29-1 and TRBJ1-1; D remains ambiguous. CDR1 and CDR2 (germline): SQVTM, ANQGSEA. Trimming stripped 6 bases from V and 6 bases from J, with 14 bases between. The CDR3 contains 12 residues.

V gene TRBV19 combines with J gene TRBJ2-5, with D unresolved. There are 16 residues in the CDR3. The germline V and J ends were trimmed by 5 bases and 3 bases, with 19 bases remaining between them. Germline-derived CDR1 and CDR2 are LNHDA and SQIVND (reference sequence). The chain's CDR3 is CASSQGSAALEETQYF. The CDR3 DNA reads TGTGCCAGTAGTCAAGGGTCGGCAGCCCTCGAAGAGACCCAGTACTTC. The full variable domain, its missing parts supplied by reference TRBV19 and TRBJ2-5, is DGGITQSPKYLFRKEGQNVTLSCEQNLNHDAMYWYRQDPGQGLRLIYYSQIVNDFQKGDIAEGYSVSREKKESFPLTVTSAQKNPTAFYLCASSQGSAALEETQYFGPGTRLLVL.

The table lists this clonotype with a count of one. The J gene is TRBJ1-2, the V gene TRBV7-2; 11 positions match TRBD1. V trimming: 1 base; J trimming: 7 bases; junction bases outside the gene matches: 8. The CDR3 contains 16 residues. CDR1 is SGHTA and CDR2 is FQGNSA in the germline V gene. The CDR3 protein is CASSLGPGQGDSGYTF. DNA of the CDR3: TGTGCCAGCAGCTTAGGCCCGGGACAGGGGGACAGTGGCTACACCTTC. The whole variable domain, filled in from reference TRBV7-2 and TRBJ1-2, reads GAGVSQSPSNKVTEKGKDVELRCDPISGHTALYWYRQSLGQGLEFLIYFQGNSAPDKSGLPSDRFSAERTGGSVSTLTIQRTQQEDSAVYLCASSLGPGQGDSGYTFGSGTRLTVV.

This chain uses TRBV6-4 with TRBJ2-1; 9 nucleotides agree with TRBD2. The CDR3 contains 13 residues. The junction had 7 bases not matched to a gene; V was cut back by 8 bases and J by 8 bases. Germline CDR1 and CDR2: MRHNA and SNTAGT. CDR3 DNA: TGTGCCAGCGGCAGCGGGGGGAGAGATGAGCAGTTCTTC. Translating gives CASGSGGRDEQFF.

The J gene is TRBJ1-3, the V gene TRBV6-5; no reliable D call. CDR3 length: 16 residues. Per the germline V gene, CDR1 is MNHEY and CDR2 is SVGAGI. V shed 0 bases and J shed 0 bases, with 9 bases lying between them. CDR3 sequence: CASSYSIWSSGNTIYF. The CDR3 nucleotides read TGTGCCAGCAGTTACTCGATATGGTCCTCTGGAAACACCATATATTTT.

This chain connects TRBV5-1 to TRBJ2-5; D call uncertain. Germline assignment: CDR1 SGHRS and CDR2 YFSETQ. The CDR3 spans 13 residues. V gave up 5 bases and J gave up 7 bases, with 15 bases separating them. CDR3 DNA sequence: TGCGCCAGCAGTTTGCATGGGATGGGGACCCAGTACTTC. It codes for CASSLHGMGTQYF.

A few counts support this clonotype. V usage is TRBV18 and J usage is TRBJ1-2, with a weak D call TRBD1 (5 bases). The CDR3 consists of 13 residues. V lost 2 bases and J lost 4, with 8 bases in between. Per germline, CDR1 KGHSH and CDR2 LQKENI. In DNA, the CDR3 is TGTGCCAGCTCACCAGACAGAGCCTATGGCTACACCTTC. It is translated as CASSPDRAYGYTF. Variable domain in full (rest from reference TRBV18 and TRBJ1-2): NAGVMQNPRHLVRRRGQEARLRCSPMKGHSHVYWYRQLPEEGLKFMVYLQKENIIDESGMPKERFSAEFPKEGPSILRIQQVVRGDSAAYFCASSPDRAYGYTFGSGTRLTVV.